The next 5 T cell receptor beta chains were all read from a single sample in a study of blood T cells in healthy people across ages. Through a sample-barcoded 5' primer and a J-beta primer mix, a second PCR was run for roughly 7 to 12 cycles. TCRdb fed the 5' RACE reads into MiXCR, producing one record per CDR3 protein. Counted here are some 290,000 distinct CDR3 sequences, 25% to 30% occurring once; the ten biggest clones make up approximately 29%. The sequencing input was blood. The receptors come from a woman in her seventies in good health.

This clonotype was detected ten times or more. The chain employs TRBV12-3 or TRBV12-4 and TRBJ1-2; no clear D. This CDR3 contains 13 residues. V shed 3 bases and J shed 4 bases, with 9 bases lying between them. CDR3 in amino acids: CASSLGALYGYTF. The CDR3 DNA is TGTGCCAGCAGTTTGGGTGCCCTCTATGGCTACACCTTC.

This clonotype was counted a few times. The V call is TRBV7-3, the J call TRBJ2-2; no reliable D call. With 4 bases removed from V and 6 bases from J, the gap between germline ends came to 12 bases. The CDR3 sequence is 14 residues long. Germline CDR1 reads SGHTA; CDR2 reads FQGTGA. CDR3 region: CASSSLSGAGELFF. CDR3 DNA sequence: TGTGCCAGCAGCTCCCTAAGTGGGGCCGGGGAGCTGTTTTTT.

In its sample, this clonotype was seen a few times. The chain uses TRBV18 and TRBJ2-5; D gene uncertain. This CDR3 spans 13 amino acids. Trimming took off 2 bases at V and 3 bases at J, with 7 bases between the two ends. From germline, CDR1 is KGHSH and CDR2 LQKENI. The CDR3 DNA reads as TGTGCCAGCTCACCAAAGGGAAAAGAGACCCAGTACTTC. It is translated as CASSPKGKETQYF.

The sample holds a few counts of this clonotype. V usage is TRBV7-3 and J usage is TRBJ2-1; 14 bases are a match to TRBD2. The CDR3 consists of 17 residues. Unmatched junction bases numbered 7, after V lost 4 bases and J lost 5 bases. Germline V CDR1 and CDR2: SGHTA, FQGTGA. The CDR3 DNA reads as TGTGCCAGCAGCTCCAGGACTAGCGGGAGGTTAAACAATGAGCAGTTCTTC. Translated, it gives CASSSRTSGRLNNEQFF.

This clonotype was recorded many times. The chain joins TRBV20-1 to TRBJ1-2; D remains ambiguous. This CDR3 has 15 amino acids. CDR1 and CDR2 from the germline V gene are DFQATT and SNEGSKA (reference sequence). Trimming shortened V by 3 bases and J by 2 bases, and 16 bases separated the two germline ends. The CDR3: CSASEEMALNYGYTF. As DNA, the CDR3 is TGCAGTGCTAGCGAAGAGATGGCATTGAACTATGGCTACACCTTC.